This paragraph covers one T cell receptor (beta chain) sequence. It lacks a known antigen. Nothing much larger sits one base from this clone, and base qualities are not available. This record belongs to a study of OX40 agonist ivuxolimab in advanced cancers. For context, the study as a whole: Ivuxolimab was a fully human IgG2 agonistic monoclonal antibody targeting the costimulatory receptor OX40 (CD134). Intravenous ivuxolimab was administered to patients every 2 weeks at six dose levels: 0.01, 0.1, 0.3, 1.5, 3 and 10 mg/kg. Among the roughly 52 dose-escalation patients, approximately 20 had hepatocellular carcinoma, roughly 15 melanoma, 9 renal cell carcinoma and 9 head and neck cancer. In the dose-escalation cohort, approximately 82% of patients were male, and the mean age was approximately 60 years with a range of roughly 20 to 80. Patients were allowed to have had prior anti-PD-1, anti-PD-L1 or anti-CTLA-4 therapy, and approximately 41% of the dose-escalation patients had previously received checkpoint inhibitors. Three dose-escalation patients achieved partial responses, one with hepatocellular carcinoma and two with cutaneous melanoma. Peripheral TCRbeta sequencing was intended to test whether TCR sequence diversity was altered and clonal T-cell expansion was caused by ivuxolimab. The paper describes the monotherapy dose-escalation part (N of about 47 patients) of the phase I trial of ivuxolimab.

The research as a whole found: In partial responders in the 0.1-3.0 mg/kg groups, normalized peripheral clonal expansion was found to be among the lowest, especially among CD8+ T cells. Low levels of normalized T-cell clonal expansion were also seen in some patients who did not respond. Clonal expansion of both CD4+ and CD8+ blood T cells was observed from baseline to week 6 at doses 0.1 to 3.0 mg/kg. After ivuxolimab, expanded clones were on average more numerous among CD8+ T cells than among CD4+ T cells. The antigen specificity of the clonally expanded peripheral T cells was not determined.

The trial excluded patients who had a history of autoimmune disease or were on systemic immunosuppression. Peripheral blood for TCR sequencing was collected from all dose cohorts at baseline, on cycle 4 day 1, and on cycle 7 day 1. Samples were obtained from an open-label, multicenter, first-in-human phase I dose-escalation trial of ivuxolimab. Adults with locally advanced or metastatic melanoma, renal cell carcinoma, hepatocellular carcinoma or head and neck squamous cell carcinoma were enrolled in the trial. Before TCR sequencing, CD4+ T cells and CD8+ T cells from peripheral blood were sorted into separate populations. Genomic DNA was isolated from the sorted cells so that the TCRbeta CDR3 region could be sequenced. The immunoSEQ Assay was used to sequence the TCRbeta CDR3 regions. What TCRdb holds here is the immuneACCESS table cut down to in-frame rearrangements. Part of the clones is not present; checked against another copy, under half of the missing clones reflect an unresolved V gene, and the others are unexplained. Across this sample there are approximately 120,000 clones, with approximately 90% seen only once. Under 0.95% of the sample goes to the ten largest clones.

V is shortened by 7 bases, J by 1 base, and the region joining them spans 10 bases. The CDR3, cysteine through phenylalanine, is 14 amino acids long. Only the CDR3 portion is preserved as DNA: 42 bases, with reading frame beginning at the first base. From a lookup of the germline V gene (reference sequence), CDR1 and CDR2 are WNHNN and SYGVQD. The TCR sequence derives from an adult with an advanced solid tumor such as melanoma, head and neck, liver or kidney cancer. The rearrangement joined TRBV10-1 to TRBJ2-2; no confident D gene assignment can be made. The sequencing here drew on CD4+ or CD8+ T cells sorted from blood, taken in a trial of the OX40 agonist ivuxolimab. The CDR3 region has the sequence CASTPSLNTGELFF. The DNA is as follows: TGCGCCAGCACCCCCTCGCTGAACACCGGGGAGCTGTTTTTT.